The sequence of this T cell receptor beta chain was determined in a study of blood T cell repertoires in COVID-19. Study-wide context: Researchers got acute and convalescent COVID-19 samples from the United States, Italy and Spain.

This clone was seen a handful of times. Clinical history reported by participants formed the basis on which cohorts were assigned. Original methodology: Amplifying reference gene primers gave estimates of nucleated cell counts. Data came from immunoSEQ multiplex PCR; TCRdb stores just in-frame clones and leaves some out. That table is the source of V, J and clone size, and D and trimming were worked out from the DNA. The sample holds 200,000 to 250,000 clones, just over 85% seen once. Sequencing was performed on PBMCs or T cells enriched from blood (not recorded which). This TCR was recovered from a middle-aged woman with acute COVID-19.

The CDR3 DNA follows: TGCGCCAGCAGCCGACAGGGATCTACCACCGGGGAGCTGTTTTTT. This gives the protein CASSRQGSTTGELFF. This chain connects TRBV4-1 to TRBJ2-2; 7 positions match TRBD1. J lost 4 bases, V lost 4 bases, and 6 bases had no gene match. Germline V gene lookup returns CDR1 MGHRA and CDR2 YSYEKL. This CDR3 comprises 15 residues.